These T cell receptor beta chains were read from a single sample in a study of CD8 T cells in Susac syndrome. TCRdb used MiXCR to reprocess the immunoSEQ multiplex PCR reads, holding one entry per CDR3 protein. Altogether 120,000 to 150,000 distinct CDR3 sequences are present, approximately 95% being singletons, with the ten largest covering 0.07% to 0.1%. Sequencing used CD4+ T cells from PBMCs. The receptors here all came from a human donor in good health. The CDR3 runs from the conserved cysteine through the conserved F or W. The D gene is left open where the match is weak. Clone sizes are given selectively: once, few, many, or a class where the clone is expanded.

TRBJ2-3 | - | TRBV12-3/TRBV12-4 | - | TGTGCCAGCAGTCATACACCACAGATAGGGCAGTATTTT | CASSHTPQIGQYF
TRBJ2-3 | - | TRBV20-1 | - | TGCAGTGCTGCCCTTGGGGAGACCGGGGGCACAGATACGCAGTATTTT | CSAALGETGGTDTQYF
TRBJ1-2 | TRBD1 | TRBV30 | - | TGTGCCTGGAGTACTGGGACAGGGGAGCCCGGTGGCTACACCTTC | CAWSTGTGEPGGYTF
TRBJ2-7 | TRBD2 | TRBV28 | - | TGTGCCACCGAAACAGCGGGAGCCGGATACGAGCAGTACTTC | CATETAGAGYEQYF
TRBJ1-3 | TRBD1 | TRBV6-5 | - | TGTGCCAGCAGCCGGGACAGGTTCGGTGGAAACACCATATATTTT | CASSRDRFGGNTIYF
TRBJ2-1 | TRBD2 | TRBV20-1 | - | TGCAGTGCTAGGGGTGGTTGGGCGGGAGTAGGTAATGAGCAGTTCTTC | CSARGGWAGVGNEQFF
TRBJ2-7 | TRBD1 | TRBV24-1 | - | TGTGCCACCCCTGTGCTGACAGGGGACGTTACCTACGAGCAGTACTTC | CATPVLTGDVTYEQYF
TRBJ2-2 | - | TRBV7-7 | - | TGTGCTAGCAGCCTACTAGGTCGAACCGGGGAGCTGTTTTTT | CASSLLGRTGELFF
TRBJ1-2 | - | TRBV5-6 | - | TGTGCCAGCAGCTTGGGGGGCTCCCGAAGTTATGGCTACACCTTC | CASSLGGSRSYGYTF
TRBJ2-7 | TRBD2 | TRBV7-8 | - | TGTGCCAGCAGCTTCCAGGGACTAGCGGGCGAGCAGTACTTC | CASSFQGLAGEQYF
TRBJ1-1 | - | TRBV7-9 | - | TGTGCCACATGGGGGGTAATGAACACTGAAGCTTTCTTT | CATWGVMNTEAFF
TRBJ1-5 | - | TRBV6-1 | - | TGTGCCAGCAGTCGACAGCGGTCAGGGCCCCAGCATTTT | CASSRQRSGPQHF
TRBJ2-5 | TRBD1 | TRBV5-1 | - | TGCGCCAGCAGCTGGGACAGCAACCAAGAGACCCAGTACTTC | CASSWDSNQETQYF
TRBJ2-2 | - | TRBV20-1 | - | TGCAGTGCTAAAGAAGGGACCGGGGAGCTGTTTTTT | CSAKEGTGELFF
TRBJ2-7 | - | TRBV29-1 | - | TGCAGCGTGACGGAGGCCCTTTTAACCTACGAGCAGTACTTC | CSVTEALLTYEQYF
TRBJ1-3 | - | TRBV2 | - | TGTGCCAGCAGTTCCGGACAGCCACGAGTCACCATATATTTT | CASSSGQPRVTIYF
TRBJ2-7 | - | TRBV12-5 | few | TGTGCTAGTGGTTTGATCTCCGGTCCTCGGAGTGGTAGCTTCGTCTACGAGCAGTACTTC | CASGLISGPRSGSFVYEQYF
TRBJ2-2 | - | TRBV29-1 | - | TGCAGCGTTGAAGATAGCGCCAGGACCACCGGGGAGCTGTTTTTT | CSVEDSARTTGELFF
TRBJ1-2 | - | TRBV10-3 | - | TGTGCCATCAGGCCGGACGTAAACTATGGCTACACCTTC | CAIRPDVNYGYTF
TRBJ2-2 | - | TRBV20-1 | once | TGCAGTGTTCCCTACGTCGGTACCGGGGAGCTGTTTTTT | CSVPYVGTGELFF
TRBJ2-3 | TRBD1 | TRBV2 | - | TGTGCCAGCATCCGAGACAGGGGAAGCACAGATACGCAGTATTTT | CASIRDRGSTDTQYF
TRBJ2-7 | TRBD2 | TRBV7-6 | - | TGTGCCAGCAGCTCCCGGCCGGCCGGGACTAGCTCCCGTACTGAGCAGTACTTC | CASSSRPAGTSSRTEQYF
TRBJ2-5 | TRBD1 | TRBV5-6 | - | TGTGCCAGCAGCTTGGTATGGGACAGGCTCTACCAAGAGACCCAGTACTTC | CASSLVWDRLYQETQYF
TRBJ2-7 | - | TRBV19 | - | TGTGCCAGTTCGGCAGGGAGCTACGAGCAGTACTTC | CASSAGSYEQYF
TRBJ2-5 | - | TRBV5-1 | - | TGCGCCAGCAGCTTTGGCCCACTCACAGAGACCCAGTACTTC | CASSFGPLTETQYF
TRBJ2-1 | TRBD1 | TRBV10-3 | - | TGTGCCATCAGGACAGGGGAATCAAGCTCCTACAATGAGCAGTTCTTC | CAIRTGESSSYNEQFF
TRBJ1-2 | - | TRBV5-1 | - | TGCGCCAGCAGCTTGGATCCTAACTATGGCTACACCTTC | CASSLDPNYGYTF
TRBJ1-5 | - | TRBV19 | - | TGTGCCAGTAAAGGGTCGTTTGGCAATCAGCCCCAGCATTTT | CASKGSFGNQPQHF
TRBJ1-1 | - | TRBV7-2 | - | TGTGCCAGCAGCTTTTTAGAGAACACTGAAGCTTTCTTT | CASSFLENTEAFF
TRBJ2-1 | - | TRBV20-1 | - | TGCAGTGCTAGAGATAGGAAGGGGAGTGAGCAGTTCTTC | CSARDRKGSEQFF
TRBJ2-5 | - | TRBV6-1 | - | TGTGCCAGCAGCCCCCCGGGCCATGGGGAGACCCAGTACTTC | CASSPPGHGETQYF
TRBJ2-7 | - | TRBV5-4 | - | TGTGCCAGCAGCCTTCAGGGGGGGTCAGGCGAGCAGTACTTC | CASSLQGGSGEQYF
TRBJ1-2 | TRBD1 | TRBV6-5 | - | TGTGCCAGCAGTTCCCCCGGGGGACAGGGGAAAGGGAACTATGGCTACACCTTC | CASSSPGGQGKGNYGYTF
TRBJ1-3 | - | TRBV19 | - | TGTGCCAGTAGTACCCGGTCGCCGGGAAACACCATATATTTT | CASSTRSPGNTIYF
TRBJ2-6 | - | TRBV5-6 | - | TGTGCCAGCAGCTTTGTATCTGGGGCCAACGTCCTGACTTTC | CASSFVSGANVLTF
TRBJ2-2 | - | TRBV11-2 | - | TGTGCCAGCAGCCCCTGGGACCGTAACACCGGGGAGCTGTTTTTT | CASSPWDRNTGELFF
TRBJ2-7 | - | TRBV19 | once | TGTGCCAGTAGTATCTCGGCTAGCAGGTCCTACGAGCAGTACTTC | CASSISASRSYEQYF
TRBJ1-5 | - | TRBV12-2 | - | TGTGCAATTCAGGGGGAAGATCAGCCCCAGCATTTT | CAIQGEDQPQHF
TRBJ2-1 | - | TRBV3-1 | - | TGTGCCAGCAGCAAAGACGCGAGCTCCTACAATGAGCAGTTCTTC | CASSKDASSYNEQFF